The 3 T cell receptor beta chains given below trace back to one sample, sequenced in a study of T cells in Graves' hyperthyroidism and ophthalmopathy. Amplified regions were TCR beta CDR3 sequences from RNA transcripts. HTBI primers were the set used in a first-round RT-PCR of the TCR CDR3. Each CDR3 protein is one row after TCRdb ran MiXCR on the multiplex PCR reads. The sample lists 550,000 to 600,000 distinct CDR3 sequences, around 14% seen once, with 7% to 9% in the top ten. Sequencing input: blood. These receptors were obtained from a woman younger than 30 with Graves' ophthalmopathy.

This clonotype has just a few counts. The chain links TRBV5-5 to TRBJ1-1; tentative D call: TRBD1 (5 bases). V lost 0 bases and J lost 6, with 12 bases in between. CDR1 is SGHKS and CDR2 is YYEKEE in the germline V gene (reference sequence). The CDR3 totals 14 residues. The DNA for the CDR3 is TGTGCCAGCAGCTTGGGAGGGTGGGGGGCTGAAGCTTTCTTT. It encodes CASSLGGWGAEAFF.

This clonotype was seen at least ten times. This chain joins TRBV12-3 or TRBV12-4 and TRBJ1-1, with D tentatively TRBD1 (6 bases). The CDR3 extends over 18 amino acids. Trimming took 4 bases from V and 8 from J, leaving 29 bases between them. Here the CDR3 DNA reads TGTGCCAGCAGTTGGGGAAGCCCTTACAGGGCCCAGCGCGGGGAAGCTTTCTTT. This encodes CASSWGSPYRAQRGEAFF.

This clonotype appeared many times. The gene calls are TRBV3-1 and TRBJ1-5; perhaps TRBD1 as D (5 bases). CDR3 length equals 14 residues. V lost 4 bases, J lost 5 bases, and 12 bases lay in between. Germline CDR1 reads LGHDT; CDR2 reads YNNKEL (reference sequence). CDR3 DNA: TGTGCCAGCAGCCCCAACAGGAATTATCAGCCCCAGCATTTT. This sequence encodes CASSPNRNYQPQHF.